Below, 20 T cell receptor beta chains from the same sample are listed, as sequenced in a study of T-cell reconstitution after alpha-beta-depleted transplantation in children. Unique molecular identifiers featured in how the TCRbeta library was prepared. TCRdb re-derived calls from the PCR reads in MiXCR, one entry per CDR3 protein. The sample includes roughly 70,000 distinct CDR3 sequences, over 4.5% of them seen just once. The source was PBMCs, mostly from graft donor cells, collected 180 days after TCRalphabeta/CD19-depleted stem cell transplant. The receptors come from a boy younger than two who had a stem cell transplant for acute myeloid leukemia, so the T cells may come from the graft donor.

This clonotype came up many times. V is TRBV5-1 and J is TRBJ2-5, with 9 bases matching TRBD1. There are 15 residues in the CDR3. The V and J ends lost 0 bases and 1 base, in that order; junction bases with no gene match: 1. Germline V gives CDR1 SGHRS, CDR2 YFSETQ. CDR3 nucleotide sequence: TGCGCCAGCAGCTTGGGGGACAGGGTCCAAGAGACCCAGTACTTC. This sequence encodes CASSLGDRVQETQYF.

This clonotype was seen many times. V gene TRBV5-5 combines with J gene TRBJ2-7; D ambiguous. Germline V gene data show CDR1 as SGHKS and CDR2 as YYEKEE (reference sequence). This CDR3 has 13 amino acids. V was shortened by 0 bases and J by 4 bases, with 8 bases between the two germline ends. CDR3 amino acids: CASSLGREYEQYF. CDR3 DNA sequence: TGTGCCAGCAGCTTGGGCCGAGAATACGAGCAGTACTTC.

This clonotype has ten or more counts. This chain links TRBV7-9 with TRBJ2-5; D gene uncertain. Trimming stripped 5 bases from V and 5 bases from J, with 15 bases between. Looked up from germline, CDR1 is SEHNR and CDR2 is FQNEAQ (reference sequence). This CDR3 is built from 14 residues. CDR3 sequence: CASSPSMVLETQYF. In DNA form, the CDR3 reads TGTGCCAGCAGCCCATCCATGGTTCTGGAGACCCAGTACTTC.

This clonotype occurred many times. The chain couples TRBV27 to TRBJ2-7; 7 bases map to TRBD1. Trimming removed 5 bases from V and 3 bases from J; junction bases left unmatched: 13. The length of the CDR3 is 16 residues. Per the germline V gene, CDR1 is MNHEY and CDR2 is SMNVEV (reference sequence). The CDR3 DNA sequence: TGTGCCAGCAGTCCTAGGGGGCTCAGGCCCTACTACGAGCAGTACTTC. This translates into CASSPRGLRPYYEQYF.

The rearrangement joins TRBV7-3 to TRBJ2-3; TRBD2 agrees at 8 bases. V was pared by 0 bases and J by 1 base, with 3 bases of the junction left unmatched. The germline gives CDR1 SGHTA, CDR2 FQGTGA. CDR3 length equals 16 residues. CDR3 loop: CASSLTGSGGTDTQYF. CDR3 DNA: TGTGCCAGCAGCTTAACGGGTAGCGGGGGCACAGATACGCAGTATTTT.

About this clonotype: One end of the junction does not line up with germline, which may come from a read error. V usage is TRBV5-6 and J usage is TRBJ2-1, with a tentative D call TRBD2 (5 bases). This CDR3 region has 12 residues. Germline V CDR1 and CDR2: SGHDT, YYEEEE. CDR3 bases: TGTGCCATCAGCCCCGGGGAGAATGAGCAGTTCTTC. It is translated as CAISPGENEQFF.

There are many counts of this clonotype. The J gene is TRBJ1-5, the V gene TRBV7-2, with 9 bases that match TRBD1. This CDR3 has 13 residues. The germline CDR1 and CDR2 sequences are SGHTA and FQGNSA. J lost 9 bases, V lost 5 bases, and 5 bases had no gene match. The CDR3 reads CASSAKQGAPQHF. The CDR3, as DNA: TGTGCCAGCAGCGCAAAACAGGGGGCGCCCCAGCATTTT.

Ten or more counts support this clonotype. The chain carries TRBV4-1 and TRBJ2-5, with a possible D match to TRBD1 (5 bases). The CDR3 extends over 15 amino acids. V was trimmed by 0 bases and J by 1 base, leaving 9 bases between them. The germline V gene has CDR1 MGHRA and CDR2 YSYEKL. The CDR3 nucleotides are TGCGCCAGCAGCCAAGATCCCGACAGCCAAGAGACCCAGTACTTC. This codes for CASSQDPDSQETQYF.

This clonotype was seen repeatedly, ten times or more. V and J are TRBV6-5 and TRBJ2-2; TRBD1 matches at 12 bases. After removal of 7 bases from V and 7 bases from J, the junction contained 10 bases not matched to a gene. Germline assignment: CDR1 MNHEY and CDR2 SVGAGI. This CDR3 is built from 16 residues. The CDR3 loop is CASTPGTGGRVGELFF. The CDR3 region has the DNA TGTGCCAGCACCCCCGGGACAGGGGGCCGGGTCGGGGAGCTGTTTTTT.

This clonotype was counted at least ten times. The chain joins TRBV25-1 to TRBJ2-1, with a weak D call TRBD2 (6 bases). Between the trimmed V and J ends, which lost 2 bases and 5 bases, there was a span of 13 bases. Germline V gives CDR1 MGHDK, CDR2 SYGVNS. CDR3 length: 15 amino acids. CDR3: CASSELRDSNNEQFF. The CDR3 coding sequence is TGTGCCAGCAGTGAACTGAGGGACTCGAACAATGAGCAGTTCTTC.

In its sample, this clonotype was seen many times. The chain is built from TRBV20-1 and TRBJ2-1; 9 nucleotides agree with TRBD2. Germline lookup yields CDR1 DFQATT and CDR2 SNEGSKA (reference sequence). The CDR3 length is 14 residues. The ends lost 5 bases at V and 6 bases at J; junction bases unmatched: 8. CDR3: CSAEGVAGANEQFF. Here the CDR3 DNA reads TGCAGTGCTGAGGGGGTAGCGGGGGCCAATGAGCAGTTCTTC.

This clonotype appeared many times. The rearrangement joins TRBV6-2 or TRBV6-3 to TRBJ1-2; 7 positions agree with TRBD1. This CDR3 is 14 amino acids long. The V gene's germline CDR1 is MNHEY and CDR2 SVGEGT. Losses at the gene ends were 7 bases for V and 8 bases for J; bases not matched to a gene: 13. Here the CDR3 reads CASTLSPGQKGYTF. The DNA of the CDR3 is TGTGCCAGCACCCTCTCTCCGGGACAGAAAGGCTACACCTTC.

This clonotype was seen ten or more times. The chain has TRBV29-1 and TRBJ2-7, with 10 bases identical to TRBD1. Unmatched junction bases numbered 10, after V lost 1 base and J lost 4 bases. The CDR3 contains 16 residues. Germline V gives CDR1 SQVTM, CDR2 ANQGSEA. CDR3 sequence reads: CSVEGPSPGQGYEQYF. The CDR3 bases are TGCAGCGTTGAAGGCCCTAGTCCGGGACAGGGGTACGAGCAGTACTTC.

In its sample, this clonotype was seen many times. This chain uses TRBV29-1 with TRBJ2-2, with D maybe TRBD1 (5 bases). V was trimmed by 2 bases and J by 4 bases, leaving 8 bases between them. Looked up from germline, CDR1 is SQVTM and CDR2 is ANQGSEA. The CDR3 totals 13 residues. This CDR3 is CSVERQGTGELFF. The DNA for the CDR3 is TGCAGCGTTGAACGTCAGGGCACCGGGGAGCTGTTTTTT.

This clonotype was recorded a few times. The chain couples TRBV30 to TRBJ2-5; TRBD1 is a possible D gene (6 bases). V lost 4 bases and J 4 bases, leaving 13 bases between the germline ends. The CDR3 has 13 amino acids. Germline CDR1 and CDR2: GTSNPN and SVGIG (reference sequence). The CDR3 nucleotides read TGTGCCTGGAACCTCTTACAGGGAGAGACCCAGTACTTC. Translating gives CAWNLLQGETQYF.

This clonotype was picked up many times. The CDR3 sequence: CASSLEGGTPNNEQFF. The CDR3 DNA reads TGTGCCAGCAGCTTAGAGGGGGGGACTCCTAACAATGAGCAGTTCTTC. The chain carries TRBV11-3 and TRBJ2-1; 7 bases are a match to TRBD2. CDR1 is SGHNT and CDR2 is YENEEA in the germline V gene. V lost 0 bases, J lost 5 bases, and 7 bases stayed unmatched. The CDR3 totals 16 residues.

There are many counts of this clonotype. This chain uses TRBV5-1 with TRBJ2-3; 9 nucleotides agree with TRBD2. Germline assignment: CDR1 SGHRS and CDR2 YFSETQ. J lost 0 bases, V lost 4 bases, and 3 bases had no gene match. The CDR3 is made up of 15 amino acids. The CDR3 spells CASSRGGGSTDTQYF. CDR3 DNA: TGCGCCAGCAGCCGCGGGGGGGGGAGCACAGATACGCAGTATTTT.

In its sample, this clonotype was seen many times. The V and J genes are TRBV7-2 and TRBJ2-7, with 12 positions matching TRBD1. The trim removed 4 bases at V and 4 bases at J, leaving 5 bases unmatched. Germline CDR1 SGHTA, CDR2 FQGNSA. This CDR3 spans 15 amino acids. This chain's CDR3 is CASSSGTGGMYEQYV. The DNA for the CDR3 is TGTGCCAGCAGCTCCGGGACAGGGGGCATGTACGAGCAGTACGTC.

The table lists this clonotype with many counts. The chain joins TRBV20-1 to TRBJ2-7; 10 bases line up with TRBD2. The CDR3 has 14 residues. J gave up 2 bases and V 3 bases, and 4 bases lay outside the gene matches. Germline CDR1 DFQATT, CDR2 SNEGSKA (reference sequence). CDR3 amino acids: CSASGSGGAYEQYV. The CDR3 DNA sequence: TGCAGTGCTAGTGGCAGCGGGGGGGCCTACGAGCAGTACGTC.

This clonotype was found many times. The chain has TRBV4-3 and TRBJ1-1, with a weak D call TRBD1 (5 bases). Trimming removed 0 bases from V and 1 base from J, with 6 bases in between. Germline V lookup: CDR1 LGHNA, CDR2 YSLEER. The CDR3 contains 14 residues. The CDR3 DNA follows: TGCGCCAGCAGCCAAGAGGGGGGGAACACTGAAGCTTTCTTT. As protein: CASSQEGGNTEAFF.